One and the same sample provided the 12 T cell receptor beta chains below, sequenced in a study of beta chain features in type 1 diabetes. The investigators reverse transcribed all of the isolated RNA, so they sequenced expressed TCRB transcripts. Only in-frame clones appear in the TCRdb table, and some are missing; sequencing was by immunoSEQ multiplex PCR. The sample has over 100,000 clones; approximately 39% are singletons. The sequenced sample consisted of stem cell memory CD4+ T cells from blood. These TCRs come from a woman younger than 35 in good health.

The chain uses TRBV28 and TRBJ2-2; a possible D gene is TRBD1 (6 bases). V dropped 5 bases and J dropped 3 bases, with 22 bases sitting between them. Germline lookup yields CDR1 MDHEN and CDR2 SYDVKM. The CDR3 totals 18 residues. As DNA, the CDR3 is TGTGCCAGCAGTCTGACTACTTCGGACAGCCGGGACACCGGGGAGCTGTTTTTT. Its translation is CASSLTTSDSRDTGELFF.

The chain links TRBV7-9 to TRBJ2-2, with TRBD2 matching over 11 bases. V lost 5 bases and J lost 6; bases outside the gene matches: 5. Germline values: CDR1 SEHNR, CDR2 FQNEAQ (reference sequence). The CDR3 contains 15 residues. The CDR3 spells CASSVSGRVSGELFF. In nucleotides, the CDR3 is TGTGCCAGCAGCGTTAGCGGGAGGGTCTCCGGGGAGCTGTTTTTT.

This rearrangement joins TRBV15 to TRBJ2-2; D unresolved. Germline lookup yields CDR1 LNHNV and CDR2 YYDKDF (reference sequence). CDR3 length: 15 residues. Trimming took off 5 bases at V and 7 bases at J, with 17 bases between the two ends. For the CDR3, the DNA is TGTGCCACCAGCGGTCACACGGTAGCCATCGGGGAGCTGTTTTTT. Translation gives CATSGHTVAIGELFF.

V and J are TRBV19 and TRBJ2-1, with D possibly being TRBD2 (5 bases). Germline CDR1 is LNHDA and CDR2 is SQIVND (reference sequence). The V end lost 3 bases, the J end lost 5 bases, and 11 bases lay between the germline ends. The CDR3 sequence is 14 residues long. In nucleotides, the CDR3 is TGTGCCAGTAGTATGCAGAGGGCCAACAATGAGCAGTTCTTC. Protein sequence: CASSMQRANNEQFF.

V and J are TRBV10-3 and TRBJ1-2; TRBD1 matches at 8 bases. V lost 11 bases and J lost 3; bases outside the gene matches: 11. CDR1 and CDR2 (germline): ENHRY, SYGVKD. The CDR3 is 14 residues long. The CDR3 sequence is CAVQRQGNDYGYTF. The CDR3 nucleotides are TGTGCCGTCCAAAGACAGGGGAATGACTATGGCTACACCTTC.

This clone turned up a few times. J is TRBJ2-5 and V is TRBV18; D not resolved. Germline V gives CDR1 KGHSH, CDR2 LQKENI. The CDR3 loop spans 13 amino acids. V was trimmed by 6 bases and J by 5 bases, leaving 13 bases between them. CDR3 sequence: CASSRNPRETQYF. DNA of the CDR3: TGTGCCAGCTCGCGAAACCCTAGGGAGACCCAGTACTTC.

There are a few counts of this clone. V gene TRBV7-2 combines with J gene TRBJ1-2, with D maybe TRBD1 (6 bases). Germline V gives CDR1 SGHTA, CDR2 FQGNSA. Deletions cut 6 bases from V and 8 bases from J, with 16 bases between. This CDR3 spans 13 amino acids. The CDR3 spells CASRRGGIGGYTF. The CDR3 DNA reads TGTGCCAGCAGAAGGGGGGGAATAGGCGGCTACACCTTC.

There are a few counts of this clone. The chain recombines TRBV7-2 with TRBJ2-7, with TRBD2 identical over 10 bases. With V trimmed by 0 bases and J by 3 bases, 5 bases remained unmatched. The germline V gene has CDR1 SGHTA and CDR2 FQGNSA. The CDR3 consists of 16 residues. CDR3 DNA: TGTGCCAGCAGCTTAGCGGCTAGCGGGAGAATCTACGAGCAGTACTTC. Protein sequence: CASSLAASGRIYEQYF.

With respect to this clone: A junction end diverges from the germline sequence, so it may reflect a read error. This rearrangement joins TRBV7-8 to TRBJ2-7; 14 nucleotides agree with TRBD2. Germline V gene lookup returns CDR1 SGHVS and CDR2 FQNEAQ. CDR3 length equals 13 residues. CDR3 protein: CASSARAGTSGRF. In DNA, the CDR3 is TGTGCCAGCAGCGCGCGGGCCGGGACTAGCGGGAGATTC. Full variable domain (remainder filled in from reference TRBV7-8 and TRBJ2-7): GAGVSQSPRYKVAKRGQDVALRCDPISGHVSLFWYQQALGQGPEFLTYFQNEAQLDKSGLPSDRFFAERPEGSVSTLKIQRTQQEDSAVYLCASSARAGTSGRFGPGTRLTVT.

This clone showed up just a few times. The chain is built from TRBV28 and TRBJ2-1; no definite D call. The CDR3 contains 12 residues. In germline, CDR1 is MDHEN, CDR2 SYDVKM. V lost 5 bases and J 1 base, leaving 3 bases between the germline ends. CDR3 protein: CASSPSYNEQFF. The CDR3 region has the DNA TGTGCCAGCAGTCCTTCCTACAATGAGCAGTTCTTC. The full variable domain, rest sourced from reference TRBV28 and TRBJ2-1, is DVKVTQSSRYLVKRTGEKVFLECVQDMDHENMFWYRQDPGLGLRLIYFSYDVKMKEKGDIPEGYSVSREKKERFSLILESASTNQTSMYLCASSPSYNEQFFGPGTRLTVL.

This rearrangement joins TRBV11-2 to TRBJ2-2; 9 positions match TRBD1. After removal of 5 bases from V and 3 bases from J, the junction contained 4 bases not matched to a gene. CDR1 is SGHAT, CDR2 FQNNGV, per germline. The CDR3 runs 15 residues. This chain's CDR3 is CASSPRDRDTGELFF. In DNA, the CDR3 is TGTGCCAGCAGCCCCCGGGACAGGGACACCGGGGAGCTGTTTTTT.

This rearrangement joins TRBV18 to TRBJ1-1, with 12 nucleotides matching TRBD1. CDR1 KGHSH and CDR2 LQKENI come from the germline V gene. Trimming removed 0 bases from V and 9 bases from J; junction bases left unmatched: 5. This CDR3 contains 15 residues. CDR3 amino acids: CASSPPGQGAGKAFF. CDR3 DNA sequence: TGTGCCAGCTCACCACCGGGACAGGGGGCGGGTAAAGCTTTCTTT.